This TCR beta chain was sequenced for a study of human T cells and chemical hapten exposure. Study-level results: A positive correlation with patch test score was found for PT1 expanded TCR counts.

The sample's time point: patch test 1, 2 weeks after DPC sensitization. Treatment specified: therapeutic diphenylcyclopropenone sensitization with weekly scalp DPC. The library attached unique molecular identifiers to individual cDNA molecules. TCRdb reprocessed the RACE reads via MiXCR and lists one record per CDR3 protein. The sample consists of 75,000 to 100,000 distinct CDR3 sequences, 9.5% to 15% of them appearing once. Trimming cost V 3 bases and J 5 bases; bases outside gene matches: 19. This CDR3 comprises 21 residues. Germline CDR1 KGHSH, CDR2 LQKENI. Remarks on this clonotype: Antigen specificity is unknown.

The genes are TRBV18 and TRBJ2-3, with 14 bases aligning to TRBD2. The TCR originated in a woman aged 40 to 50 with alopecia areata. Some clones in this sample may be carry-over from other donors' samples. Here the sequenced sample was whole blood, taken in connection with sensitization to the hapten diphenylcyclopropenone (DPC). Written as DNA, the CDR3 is TGTGCCAGCTCACCTCAGCTTGCAGCCTCCGGGACTAGCGGGAGAGGAGATACGCAGTATTTT. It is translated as CASSPQLAASGTSGRGDTQYF.